Below are 23 T cell receptor beta chains sequenced from a single sample in a study of shared clonotypes between healthy human individuals (dated by TCRdb to about 2020). The library was made by the immunoSEQ multiplex PCR assay. TCRdb retrieved this table from immuneACCESS and kept in-frame rearrangements only. Not all clones are present; in checked studies, unresolved V genes account for under half, and no reason is known for the remainder. This sample holds 2.5 million or so clones; around nine tenths were observed only once. The top ten constitute over 0.12% of the sample. The sample comprised naive CD4+ T cells sorted from blood. Explained via the paper, the cell subset or site label denotes: CD45RA+ positively selected. The receptors here all came from a man younger than 30 in good health.

The chain combines TRBV6-1 with TRBJ2-1; 7 nucleotides line up with TRBD2. Germline CDR1 and CDR2: MNHNS and SASEGT. The junction had 7 bases not matched to a gene; V was cut back by 7 bases and J by 4 bases. The CDR3 covers 14 residues. The CDR3 spells CASTAGVGYNEQFF. In nucleotides, the CDR3 is TGTGCCAGCACTGCGGGGGTTGGGTACAATGAGCAGTTCTTC.

This clone came up once. This sequence joins TRBV4-3 and TRBJ1-2; D uncertain. The length of the CDR3 is 15 residues. The ends were cut back, 0 bases at V and 4 bases at J, with 12 bases in the middle. The germline CDR1 and CDR2 sequences are LGHNA and YSLEER. CDR3 loop: CASSQDRAAFYGYTF. CDR3 nucleotides: TGCGCCAGCAGCCAAGATCGTGCAGCTTTCTATGGCTACACCTTC.

This chain links TRBV7-8 with TRBJ2-4; 7 bases agree with TRBD2. The CDR3 is 16 amino acids. From germline, CDR1 is SGHVS and CDR2 FQNEAQ. With V trimmed by 3 bases and J by 1 base, 6 bases remained unmatched. The CDR3, as DNA: TGTGCCAGCAGCTTGTGGGGGGGAGGCGCCAAAAACATTCAGTACTTC. Its protein is CASSLWGGGAKNIQYF.

The genes are TRBV2 and TRBJ2-6, with 8 bases that match TRBD1. The CDR3 extends over 15 amino acids. V lost 6 bases, J lost 3 bases, and 4 bases stayed unmatched. Germline-derived CDR1 and CDR2 are SNHLY and FYNNEI. CDR3 protein: CASREQGGGANVLTF. The CDR3 DNA reads as TGTGCCAGCAGGGAACAGGGGGGTGGGGCCAACGTCCTGACTTTC.

The chain is built from TRBV5-6 and TRBJ1-1; D remains ambiguous. The CDR3 contains 11 residues. Germline V gene data show CDR1 as SGHDT and CDR2 as YYEEEE. Between the trimmed V and J ends, which lost 1 base and 8 bases, there was a span of 6 bases. CDR3 DNA sequence: TGTGCCAGCAGCTTGTGGGGAGAAGCTTTCTTT. Translation: CASSLWGEAFF.

This chain uses TRBV7-9 with TRBJ1-2; 10 bases fit TRBD1. Germline-derived CDR1 and CDR2 are SEHNR and FQNEAQ (reference sequence). The CDR3 consists of 15 residues. V trimming: 4 bases; J trimming: 4 bases; junction bases outside the gene matches: 6. CDR3 amino acids: CASSSDRGPIYGYTF. CDR3 DNA sequence: TGTGCCAGCAGCTCAGACAGGGGGCCCATCTATGGCTACACCTTC.

The V gene is TRBV7-9, the J gene TRBJ2-1, with 11 bases fitting TRBD2. The CDR3 is 17 amino acids. Germline-derived CDR1 and CDR2 are SEHNR and FQNEAQ (reference sequence). V was pared by 5 bases and J by 7 bases, with 13 bases of the junction left unmatched. The CDR3 bases are TGTGCCAGCAGCCGAGACCATAGCGGGAGGGCCGCTAATGAGCAGTTCTTC. It codes for CASSRDHSGRAANEQFF. Drawing the rest from reference TRBV7-9 and TRBJ2-1, the complete variable domain is DTGVSQNPRHKITKRGQNVTFRCDPISEHNRLYWYRQTLGQGPEFLTYFQNEAQLEKSRLLSDRFSAERPKGSFSTLEIQRTEQGDSAMYLCASSRDHSGRAANEQFFGPGTRLTVL.

The J gene is TRBJ2-7, the V gene TRBV27, with D possibly matching TRBD2 (7 bases). The germline V gene has CDR1 MNHEY and CDR2 SMNVEV (reference sequence). The V and J ends lost 6 bases and 0 bases respectively, with 15 bases between them. CDR3 length equals 15 residues. CDR3 bases: TGTGCCAGCAGCGTAAAGGGGGGGCGCTCCTACGAGCAGTACTTC. Its translation: CASSVKGGRSYEQYF.

The chain links TRBV20-1 to TRBJ2-5, with unresolved D. Germline CDR1 reads DFQATT; CDR2 reads SNEGSKA (reference sequence). Trimming shortened V by 6 bases and J by 5 bases, and 10 bases separated the two germline ends. The length of the CDR3 is 11 residues. DNA of the CDR3: TGCAGTGCCGGACCCCTGGAGACCCAGTACTTC. It encodes CSAGPLETQYF.

The chain is built from TRBV4-1 and TRBJ2-2; TRBD1 matches at 9 bases. The V gene end was trimmed by 3 bases and the J gene end by 7 bases; junction bases not matched to a gene: 9. CDR1 and CDR2 (germline): MGHRA, YSYEKL. The CDR3 has 16 residues. CDR3: CASSQVGTGSGGELFF. In DNA form, the CDR3 reads TGCGCCAGCAGCCAGGTGGGGACAGGGTCGGGCGGGGAGCTGTTTTTT.

This clone was picked up one time. The rearrangement uses TRBV6-1 and TRBJ1-2, with a possible D match to TRBD1 (5 bases). Per the germline V gene, CDR1 is MNHNS and CDR2 is SASEGT. The CDR3 totals 14 residues. Trimming took off 7 bases at V and 4 bases at J, with 16 bases between the two ends. CDR3 in DNA: TGTGCCAGCACCGCCGGGACTTCGCCCTATGGCTACACCTTC. Protein: CASTAGTSPYGYTF.

The genes are TRBV7-6 and TRBJ2-7; D call uncertain. This CDR3 comprises 15 residues. The germline V gene has CDR1 SGHVS and CDR2 FNYEAQ. V lost 5 bases to trimming and J lost 2 bases, with 16 bases between them. Here the CDR3 reads CASSLQSTVAYEQYF. The CDR3 coding sequence is TGTGCCAGCAGCCTCCAAAGCACGGTCGCCTACGAGCAGTACTTC.

This clone was found once. The V gene is TRBV7-9, the J gene TRBJ2-7; 10 positions agree with TRBD2. The CDR3 spans 14 residues. Per germline, CDR1 SEHNR and CDR2 FQNEAQ (reference sequence). Losses at the gene ends were 5 bases for V and 4 bases for J; bases not matched to a gene: 5. The CDR3 loop reads CASSQAGGPYEQYF. DNA of the CDR3: TGTGCCAGCAGCCAAGCGGGAGGGCCTTACGAGCAGTACTTC.

The V gene is TRBV25-1, the J gene TRBJ2-7; 11 nucleotides line up with TRBD1. CDR3 length: 15 residues. V shed 6 bases and J 0 bases; nucleotides not matched to a gene: 4. Germline CDR1 is MGHDK and CDR2 is SYGVNS. The CDR3 DNA sequence: TGTGCCAGCAGCGGGACAGGGGGGGTCTCCTACGAGCAGTACTTC. It encodes CASSGTGGVSYEQYF.

The chain links TRBV30 to TRBJ2-7, with D perhaps matching TRBD1 (6 bases). This CDR3 comprises 16 residues. The V end lost 4 bases, the J end lost 2 bases, and 21 bases lay between the germline ends. CDR1 and CDR2 (germline): GTSNPN, SVGIG (reference sequence). The CDR3 DNA follows: TGTGCCTGGAAGAGGGGTTGGCAGGGGAATCCCTACGAGCAGTACTTC. Protein: CAWKRGWQGNPYEQYF.

V usage is TRBV6-5 and J usage is TRBJ2-4; 9 bases are a match to TRBD1. After removal of 4 bases from V and 0 bases from J, the junction contained 4 bases not matched to a gene. CDR3 length equals 16 residues. Germline V CDR1 and CDR2: MNHEY, SVGAGI. The CDR3 bases are TGTGCCAGCAGTTCCGGGACAGGGCTAGCCAAAAACATTCAGTACTTC. This gives the protein CASSSGTGLAKNIQYF.

This chain uses TRBV5-1 with TRBJ2-7, with 9 positions matching TRBD1. Germline lookup yields CDR1 SGHRS and CDR2 YFSETQ. The length of the CDR3 is 15 residues. The J segment lost 3 bases and the V segment lost 3 bases, leaving 7 bases of the junction unmatched. CDR3 residues: CASSSLGQGLYEQYF. The CDR3 DNA reads TGCGCCAGCAGCTCGCTGGGACAGGGTCTCTACGAGCAGTACTTC.

This clone has only one observation. The chain combines TRBV30 with TRBJ2-3, with a weak D call TRBD2 (6 bases). From germline, CDR1 is GTSNPN and CDR2 SVGIG (reference sequence). V was cut by 2 bases and J by 1 base, with 10 bases left in between. This CDR3 is built from 14 residues. The CDR3 nucleotides read TGTGCCTGGAGTCTCGGGGGACGCACAGATACGCAGTATTTT. This gives the protein CAWSLGGRTDTQYF.

The rearrangement uses TRBV10-3 and TRBJ1-2, with D perhaps TRBD1 (6 bases). Germline V gene sequence: CDR1 ENHRY, CDR2 SYGVKD. Trimming removed 3 bases at V and 4 bases at J, with 18 bases between. The CDR3 runs 16 residues. The DNA for the CDR3 is TGTGCCATCAGTGATTTCGAGGGGGGGGGCCCCTATGGCTACACCTTC. Its translation is CAISDFEGGGPYGYTF.

The genes are TRBV25-1 and TRBJ1-2; tentative D call: TRBD1 (5 bases). Trimming pared 1 base from V and 8 bases from J, leaving 14 bases between. CDR1 and CDR2 from the germline V gene are MGHDK and SYGVNS. This CDR3 is 14 amino acids long. In nucleotides, the CDR3 is TGTGCCAGCAGTGAATTGGGGGGTGTTCGCGGCTACACCTTC. It specifies CASSELGGVRGYTF.

This clone was observed once. CDR3 protein: CASSLSPGGTDTQYF. The CDR3 nucleotides read TGTGCCAGCAGCCTCTCCCCCGGCGGGACAGATACGCAGTATTTT. This rearrangement joins TRBV7-9 to TRBJ2-3; TRBD2 might be the D (5 bases). The germline gives CDR1 SEHNR, CDR2 FQNEAQ (reference sequence). V was trimmed by 5 bases and J by 3 bases, leaving 15 bases between them. This CDR3 is built from 15 residues.

The chain recombines TRBV6-5 with TRBJ2-7; 9 bases match TRBD1. Germline values: CDR1 MNHEY, CDR2 SVGAGI. This CDR3 has 15 residues. J was trimmed by 4 bases and V by 6 bases; bases with no gene match: 10. The CDR3 DNA follows: TGTGCCAGCAGGGGTTCCGGGACAGGGTCATACGAGCAGTACTTC. Translation: CASRGSGTGSYEQYF.

The chain combines TRBV4-2 with TRBJ2-1, with D tentatively TRBD1 (6 bases). V was clipped by 0 bases and J by 10 bases, with 13 bases between them. The CDR3 extends over 14 amino acids. CDR1 is LGHNA and CDR2 is YNFKEQ in the germline V gene. CDR3 DNA: TGTGCCAGCAGCCAAGATCAGGGGCCTGGGGAGCAGTTCTTC. Translated: CASSQDQGPGEQFF.